The 29 T cell receptor beta chains below all came from one sample that was sequenced in a study of T-cell reconstitution after alpha-beta-depleted transplantation in children. This sample's TCRbeta library carried unique molecular identifier barcodes. TCRdb analysed the PCR reads with MiXCR anew, one entry per CDR3 protein. Altogether about 500,000 distinct CDR3 sequences are present, 32% being singletons, with the ten largest covering around 2.3%. Sequencing was performed on PBMCs from the stem cell graft donor, taken from the stem cell graft. These receptors came from a human donor who donated a stem cell graft to a child with aplastic anemia.

This rearrangement joins TRBV7-8 to TRBJ2-1, with 10 bases matching TRBD2. Germline CDR1 is SGHVS and CDR2 is FQNEAQ. This CDR3 contains 16 residues. Unmatched junction bases numbered 7, after V lost 5 bases and J lost 3 bases. This chain's CDR3 is CASSRRLAGDYNEQFF. For the CDR3, the DNA is TGTGCCAGCAGCCGACGGCTAGCGGGAGACTACAATGAGCAGTTCTTC.

This clonotype was counted between two and nine times. CDR3 DNA: TGCAGCGTTGGGTCCAGTATCTACGAGCAGTACTTC. Translating it yields CSVGSSIYEQYF. The rearrangement joins TRBV29-1 to TRBJ2-7, with D uncertain. CDR3 length: 12 amino acids. The germline V and J ends were trimmed by 4 bases and 3 bases, with 10 bases remaining between them. Germline V lookup: CDR1 SQVTM, CDR2 ANQGSEA.

This rearrangement joins TRBV20-1 to TRBJ2-4; D is ambiguous. The CDR3 covers 13 residues. V lost 0 bases to trimming and J lost 0 bases, with 3 bases between them. The germline V gene has CDR1 DFQATT and CDR2 SNEGSKA (reference sequence). CDR3 sequence reads: CSAREVAKNIQYF. The CDR3, as DNA: TGCAGTGCTAGAGAGGTAGCCAAAAACATTCAGTACTTC.

This clonotype was found a few times. V usage is TRBV28 and J usage is TRBJ2-5; the match to TRBD1 covers 7 bases. This CDR3 has 16 amino acids. The ends lost 7 bases at V and 2 bases at J; junction bases unmatched: 13. Germline V CDR1 and CDR2: MDHEN, SYDVKM. The DNA of the CDR3 is TGTGCCAGCACTCTAGGGGTAGGGGGCTATCAAGAGACCCAGTACTTC. Its protein is CASTLGVGGYQETQYF. Drawing the rest from reference TRBV28 and TRBJ2-5, the complete variable domain is DVKVTQSSRYLVKRTGEKVFLECVQDMDHENMFWYRQDPGLGLRLIYFSYDVKMKEKGDIPEGYSVSREKKERFSLILESASTNQTSMYLCASTLGVGGYQETQYFGPGTRLLVL.

The chain is built from TRBV9 and TRBJ1-1; D gene uncertain. Germline V CDR1 and CDR2: SGDLS, YYNGEE. V was pared by 1 base and J by 1 base, with 8 bases between. CDR3 size: 14 residues. CDR3 in amino acids: CASSVLAGNTEAFF. The CDR3 coding sequence is TGTGCCAGCAGCGTATTGGCAGGGAACACTGAAGCTTTCTTT.

V and J are TRBV7-9 and TRBJ2-5; the D gene is possibly TRBD1 (5 bases). This CDR3 comprises 15 residues. Germline lookup yields CDR1 SEHNR and CDR2 FQNEAQ (reference sequence). V was pared by 6 bases and J by 3 bases, with 17 bases between. The CDR3 DNA sequence: TGTGCCAGCAGACCCCAAAACACGACAGAAGAGACCCAGTACTTC. Residues: CASRPQNTTEETQYF.

This chain uses TRBV15 with TRBJ2-1; unclear D gene. Deletions cut 0 bases from V and 3 bases from J, with 9 bases between. Looked up from germline, CDR1 is LNHNV and CDR2 is YYDKDF (reference sequence). The length of the CDR3 is 15 residues. The CDR3 nucleotides are TGTGCCACCAGCAGAGACGAAGGCAGCTACAATGAGCAGTTCTTC. This sequence encodes CATSRDEGSYNEQFF.

The CDR3 nucleotides read TGTGCCAGCTCCTCCCAAGCTCTCTCTGGAAACACCATATATTTT. Translating gives CASSSQALSGNTIYF. The chain links TRBV12-3 or TRBV12-4 to TRBJ1-3; no firm D call. V was trimmed by 8 bases and J by 0 bases, leaving 14 bases between them. The CDR3 is 15 residues long.

In its sample, this clonotype was seen a few times. V and J are TRBV29-1 and TRBJ1-2; D perhaps matches TRBD1 (5 bases). CDR1 and CDR2 (germline): SQVTM, ANQGSEA. This CDR3 is 14 amino acids long. The V and J ends lost 4 bases and 4 bases respectively, with 16 bases between them. This CDR3 is CSVVTGTEPYGYTF. In DNA, the CDR3 is TGCAGCGTTGTTACCGGGACGGAACCCTATGGCTACACCTTC.

This clonotype was seen repeatedly, ten times or more. The chain is built from TRBV25-1 and TRBJ2-3; a possible D gene is TRBD2 (5 bases). V was clipped by 6 bases and J by 2 bases, with 6 bases between them. The CDR3 has 12 residues. The germline V gene encodes CDR1 MGHDK and CDR2 SYGVNS. This CDR3 is CASSGVTDTQYF. In DNA form, the CDR3 reads TGTGCCAGCAGCGGGGTCACAGATACGCAGTATTTT. Full variable domain (missing parts from reference TRBV25-1 and TRBJ2-3): EADIYQTPRYLVIGTGKKITLECSQTMGHDKMYWYQQDPGMELHLIHYSYGVNSTEKGDLSSESTVSRIRTEHFPLTLESARPSHTSQYLCASSGVTDTQYFGPGTRLTVL.

This clonotype was detected a few times. The V gene is TRBV20-1, the J gene TRBJ1-1, with a possible D match to TRBD1 (5 bases). CDR3 length equals 14 residues. V lost 5 bases and J lost 1, with 14 bases in between. CDR1 is DFQATT and CDR2 is SNEGSKA in the germline V gene (reference sequence). CDR3 in amino acids: CSAGTGTGNTEAFF. CDR3 in DNA: TGCAGTGCTGGCACCGGGACGGGGAACACTGAAGCTTTCTTT.

DNA of the CDR3: TGTGCCAGCAGCCCGCGGGGTAGCGGGAGCCCCTACAATGAGCAGTTCTTC. It is translated as CASSPRGSGSPYNEQFF. The J gene is TRBJ2-1, the V gene TRBV7-8, with 9 positions matching TRBD2. The CDR3 length is 17 residues. Germline CDR1 SGHVS, CDR2 FQNEAQ. With 5 bases clipped from V and 2 bases from J, the junction kept 10 bases outside the gene matches.

This rearrangement joins TRBV25-1 to TRBJ2-7; TRBD2 matches 12 bases. The CDR3 extends over 15 amino acids. Looked up from germline, CDR1 is MGHDK and CDR2 is SYGVNS. Trimming at V came to 4 bases and at J to 8 bases, leaving 9 bases not matched to a gene. The CDR3 region has the DNA TGTGCCAGCAGTGTACCGGGACTAGCGGGTAGCAAGCAGTACTTC. Amino acid sequence: CASSVPGLAGSKQYF.

This clonotype was found a few times. V gene TRBV18 combines with J gene TRBJ2-1; D remains unclear. This CDR3 spans 15 amino acids. The V end lost 2 bases, the J end lost 1 base, and 9 bases lay between the germline ends. The germline gives CDR1 KGHSH, CDR2 LQKENI. This chain's CDR3 is CASSPVSDSYNEQFF. CDR3 sequence (DNA): TGTGCCAGCTCACCAGTCTCGGATTCCTACAATGAGCAGTTCTTC.

The chain carries TRBV5-6 and TRBJ2-2; the match to TRBD2 covers 8 bases. The CDR3 is 15 residues long. The V gene's germline CDR1 is SGHDT and CDR2 YYEEEE. Trimming at V came to 4 bases and at J to 4 bases, leaving 6 bases not matched to a gene. Written as DNA, the CDR3 is TGTGCCAGCAGCCCGACTAGCGCCTTCACCGGGGAGCTGTTTTTT. It encodes CASSPTSAFTGELFF.

The chain couples TRBV18 to TRBJ2-1, with TRBD1 matching over 9 bases. With V trimmed by 3 bases and J by 5 bases, 2 bases remained unmatched. CDR3 length: 14 amino acids. Germline CDR1 reads KGHSH; CDR2 reads LQKENI. CDR3 protein: CASSPWDRDNEQFF. In DNA form, the CDR3 reads TGTGCCAGCTCACCCTGGGACAGGGACAATGAGCAGTTCTTC.

The gene calls are TRBV19 and TRBJ1-5; D gene ambiguous. Between the trimmed V and J ends, which lost 8 bases and 0 bases, there was a span of 14 bases. This CDR3 comprises 15 residues. The germline gives CDR1 LNHDA, CDR2 SQIVND (reference sequence). This CDR3 reads CASSRDLSSNQPQHF. The DNA for the CDR3 is TGTGCCAGTTCCCGCGATCTGTCTAGCAATCAGCCCCAGCATTTT.

Only a few counts were recorded for this clonotype. The chain recombines TRBV9 with TRBJ2-5, with TRBD2 identical over 8 bases. From germline, CDR1 is SGDLS and CDR2 YYNGEE. Trimming removed 0 bases from V and 2 bases from J; junction bases left unmatched: 6. The CDR3 is 16 amino acids. CDR3 nucleotide sequence: TGTGCCAGCAGCGTAGGGTATAGCGGGGTTCAAGAGACCCAGTACTTC. It yields the protein CASSVGYSGVQETQYF.

This clonotype was observed a few times. The chain recombines TRBV6-1 with TRBJ2-7; tentative D call: TRBD2 (6 bases). Trimming took 7 bases from V and 4 from J, leaving 14 bases between them. This CDR3 contains 13 residues. Germline V gives CDR1 MNHNS, CDR2 SASEGT. The CDR3 region has the DNA TGTGCCAGCATTCCACTCGCGGGGTACGAGCAGTACGTC. Translated: CASIPLAGYEQYV.

There are a few counts of this clonotype. V gene TRBV5-1 combines with J gene TRBJ2-5; tentatively, D is TRBD2 (6 bases). The CDR3 loop spans 16 amino acids. Germline CDR1 reads SGHRS; CDR2 reads YFSETQ. V dropped 2 bases and J dropped 1 base, with 15 bases sitting between them. CDR3 residues: CASSLGIAVTQETQYF. CDR3 DNA: TGCGCCAGCAGCTTAGGGATAGCGGTGACCCAAGAGACCCAGTACTTC.

The chain employs TRBV7-6 and TRBJ2-2; D gene ambiguous. Trimming took off 5 bases at V and 1 base at J, with 11 bases between the two ends. Germline V gene sequence: CDR1 SGHVS, CDR2 FNYEAQ. The CDR3 sequence is 15 residues long. This CDR3 is CASSPNTVNTGELFF. The CDR3, as DNA: TGTGCCAGCAGCCCGAATACAGTGAACACCGGGGAGCTGTTTTTT.

The rearrangement uses TRBV5-8 and TRBJ1-2; tentative D call: TRBD1 (6 bases). Germline values: CDR1 SGHTS, CDR2 YDEGEE. Trimming left V 7 bases short and J 4 bases short, with 17 bases between. CDR3 size: 14 residues. CDR3 region: CASHLGGRRYGYTF. The CDR3 DNA reads TGTGCCAGCCACTTGGGGGGCAGGCGCTATGGCTACACCTTC. Drawing the rest from reference TRBV5-8 and TRBJ1-2, the complete variable domain is EAGVTQSPTHLIKTRGQQATLRCSPISGHTSVYWYQQALGLGLQFLLWYDEGEERNRGNFPPRFSGRQFPNYSSELNVNALELEDSALYLCASHLGGRRYGYTFGSGTRLTVV.

This clonotype was detected only a few times. The chain recombines TRBV7-2 with TRBJ2-4; no clear D. Germline CDR1 SGHTA, CDR2 FQGNSA. The CDR3 consists of 16 residues. The V end was cut by 5 bases, the J end by 1 base, with 15 bases between. The CDR3 sequence is CASSPENLGAKNIQYF. The CDR3 nucleotides read TGTGCCAGCAGCCCGGAGAACTTAGGGGCCAAAAACATTCAGTACTTC.

This clonotype has more than one count but fewer than ten. CDR3 coding DNA: TGTGCCAGCAGAAGGGACACCATGAACACTGAAGCTTTCTTT. As protein: CASRRDTMNTEAFF. The chain joins TRBV27 to TRBJ1-1; D is perhaps TRBD1 (6 bases). This CDR3 comprises 14 residues. The V end was cut by 6 bases, the J end by 0 bases, with 11 bases between. Germline V lookup: CDR1 MNHEY, CDR2 SMNVEV (reference sequence).

The chain couples TRBV12-3 or TRBV12-4 to TRBJ2-1; D unresolved. The CDR3 sequence is 13 residues long. The V and J ends lost 2 bases and 5 bases respectively, with 7 bases between them. CDR3 amino acids: CASSLRSNNEQFF. The CDR3 DNA is TGTGCCAGCAGTTTACGTTCGAACAATGAGCAGTTCTTC.

The chain has TRBV3-1 and TRBJ2-1, with D unclear. Germline loops: CDR1 LGHDT, CDR2 YNNKEL (reference sequence). V was clipped by 0 bases and J by 12 bases, with 12 bases between them. There are 13 residues in the CDR3. This CDR3 is CASSQDRVSRQFF. CDR3 coding DNA: TGTGCCAGCAGCCAAGATCGCGTTAGCAGGCAGTTCTTC.

The J gene is TRBJ2-3, the V gene TRBV29-1; D is uncertain. The CDR3 consists of 13 residues. Germline loops: CDR1 SQVTM, CDR2 ANQGSEA. The V gene lost 7 bases and the J gene lost 2 bases, with 13 bases spanning the gap. In DNA, the CDR3 is TGCAGCGCCTTAGGGCCTAACACAGATACGCAGTATTTT. This sequence encodes CSALGPNTDTQYF.

V gene TRBV7-2 combines with J gene TRBJ1-6, with no clear D. V shed 0 bases and J shed 9 bases, with 12 bases lying between them. The CDR3 has 15 amino acids. Per the germline V gene, CDR1 is SGHTA and CDR2 is FQGNSA. The CDR3 loop reads CASSLAVGVGSPLHF. CDR3 nucleotide sequence: TGTGCCAGCAGCTTAGCTGTTGGGGTCGGTTCACCCCTCCACTTT.

CDR3 loop: CSATPGGYHFGSYNEQFF. DNA of the CDR3: TGCAGTGCAACCCCCGGCGGCTATCACTTTGGTTCTTACAATGAGCAGTTCTTC. V usage is TRBV20-1 and J usage is TRBJ2-1, with unresolved D. The V end was cut by 6 bases, the J end by 4 bases, with 28 bases between. The CDR3 contains 18 residues. Germline V lookup: CDR1 DFQATT, CDR2 SNEGSKA (reference sequence).